These 3 T cell receptor beta chains were sequenced from one sample in a study of blood T cell repertoires in COVID-19. Method: immunoSEQ multiplex PCR; TCRdb's copy keeps in-frame clones and lacks some. The sample lists about 36,000 clones, around four fifths seen once, with roughly 5.2% in the top ten. Specimen: peripheral blood. Receptors were obtained from a man between 50 and 59 years old with active COVID-19.

Only a few counts were recorded for this clone. CDR3 nucleotides: TGTGCCAGCAGCTTGGAGCGGGGGTGGTACGAGCAGTACTTC. This translates into CASSLERGWYEQYF. The chain recombines TRBV7-2 with TRBJ2-7; 8 nucleotides line up with TRBD2. CDR3 length: 14 amino acids. J was trimmed by 4 bases and V by 3 bases; bases with no gene match: 5. CDR1 and CDR2 (germline): SGHTA, FQGNSA.

The J gene is TRBJ2-7, the V gene TRBV4-1; TRBD1 matches at 11 bases. V gave up 0 bases and J gave up 4 bases; unmatched junction bases: 8. There are 17 residues in the CDR3. Germline CDR1 MGHRA, CDR2 YSYEKL. CDR3 sequence: CASSQESPDRGLYEQYF. The CDR3 DNA is TGCGCCAGCAGCCAAGAATCCCCGGACAGGGGGCTTTACGAGCAGTACTTC.

The V gene is TRBV2, the J gene TRBJ2-3; a weak D match, TRBD2 (5 bases). This CDR3 region has 16 residues. The V gene lost 3 bases and the J gene lost 2 bases, with 15 bases spanning the gap. CDR1 is SNHLY, CDR2 FYNNEI, per germline. The CDR3 nucleotides read TGTGCCAGCAGTGATATGGTGTCGGGGAACACAGATACGCAGTATTTT. The encoded protein is CASSDMVSGNTDTQYF.